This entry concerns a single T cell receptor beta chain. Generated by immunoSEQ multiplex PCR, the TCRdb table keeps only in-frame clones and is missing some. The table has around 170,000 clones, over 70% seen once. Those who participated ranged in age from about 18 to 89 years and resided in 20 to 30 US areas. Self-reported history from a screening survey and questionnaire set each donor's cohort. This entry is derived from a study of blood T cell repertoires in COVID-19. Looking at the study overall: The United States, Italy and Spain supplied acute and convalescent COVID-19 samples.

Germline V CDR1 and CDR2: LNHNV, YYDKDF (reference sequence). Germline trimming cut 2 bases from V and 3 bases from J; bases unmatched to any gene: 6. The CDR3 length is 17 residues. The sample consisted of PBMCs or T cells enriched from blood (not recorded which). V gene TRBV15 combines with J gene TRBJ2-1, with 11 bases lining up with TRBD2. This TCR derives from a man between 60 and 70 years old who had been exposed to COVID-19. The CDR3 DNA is TGTGCCACCAGCAGAATCTCTAGCGGGAGGATCTACAATGAGCAGTTCTTC. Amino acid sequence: CATSRISSGRIYNEQFF.